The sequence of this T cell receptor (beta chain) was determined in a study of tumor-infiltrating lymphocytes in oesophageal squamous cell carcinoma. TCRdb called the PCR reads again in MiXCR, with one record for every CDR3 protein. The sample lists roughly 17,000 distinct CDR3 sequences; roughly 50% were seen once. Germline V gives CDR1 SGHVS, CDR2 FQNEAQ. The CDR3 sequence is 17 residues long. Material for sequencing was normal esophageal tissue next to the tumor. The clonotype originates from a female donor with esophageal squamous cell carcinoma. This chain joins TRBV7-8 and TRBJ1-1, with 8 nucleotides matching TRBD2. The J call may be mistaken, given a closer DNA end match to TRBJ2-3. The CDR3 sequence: CASSHGVAGINTDTQYF. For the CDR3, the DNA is TGTGCCAGCAGCCACGGGGTAGCGGGAATTAACACAGATACGCAGTATTTT.